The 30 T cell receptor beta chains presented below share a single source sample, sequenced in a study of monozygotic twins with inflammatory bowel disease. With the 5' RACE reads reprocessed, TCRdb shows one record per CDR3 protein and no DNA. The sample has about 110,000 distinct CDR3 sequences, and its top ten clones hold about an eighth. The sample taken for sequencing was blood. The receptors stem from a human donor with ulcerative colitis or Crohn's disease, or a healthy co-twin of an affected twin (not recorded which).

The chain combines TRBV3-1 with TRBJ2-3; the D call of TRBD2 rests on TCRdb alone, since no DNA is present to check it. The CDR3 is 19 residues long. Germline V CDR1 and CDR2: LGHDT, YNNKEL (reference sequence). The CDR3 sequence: CASSQDWSSGRAITDTQYF.

The CDR3 spells CASSYSDRGREQYF. The chain joins TRBV6-6 to TRBJ2-7; TCRdb proposes TRBD1, but this gene call is untestable without DNA. Germline loops: CDR1 MNHNY, CDR2 SVGAGI (reference sequence). The CDR3 runs to 14 residues.

The CDR3 loop is CASSQPYNEQFF. This rearrangement joins TRBV3-1 to TRBJ2-1. The CDR3 has 12 residues. Germline V gives CDR1 LGHDT, CDR2 YNNKEL (reference sequence).

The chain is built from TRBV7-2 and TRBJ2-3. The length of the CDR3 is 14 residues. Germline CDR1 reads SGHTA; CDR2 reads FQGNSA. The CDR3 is CASSLGAFTDTQYF.

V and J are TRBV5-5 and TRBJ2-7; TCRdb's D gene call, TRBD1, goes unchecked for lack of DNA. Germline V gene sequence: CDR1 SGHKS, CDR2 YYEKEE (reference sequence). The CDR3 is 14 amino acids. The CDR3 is CASSLDPGVGEQYF.

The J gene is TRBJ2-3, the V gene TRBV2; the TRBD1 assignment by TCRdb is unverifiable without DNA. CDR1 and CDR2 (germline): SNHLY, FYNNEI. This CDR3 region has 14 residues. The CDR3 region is CASSNQVGEDTQYF.

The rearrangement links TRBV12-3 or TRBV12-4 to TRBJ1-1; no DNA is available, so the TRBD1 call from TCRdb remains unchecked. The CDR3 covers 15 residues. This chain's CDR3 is CASSSGQGGYTEAFF.

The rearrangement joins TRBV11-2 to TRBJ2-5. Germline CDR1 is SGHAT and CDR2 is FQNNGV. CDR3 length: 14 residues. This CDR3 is CASSLVRLGETQYF. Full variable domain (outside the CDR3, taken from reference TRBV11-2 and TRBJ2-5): EAGVAQSPRYKIIEKRQSVAFWCNPISGHATLYWYQQILGQGPKLLIQFQNNGVVDDSQLPKDRFSAERLKGVDSTLKIQPAKLEDSAVYLCASSLVRLGETQYFGPGTRLLVL.

CDR3 loop: CASSYSGGVPAHYEQYF. This sequence joins TRBV6-5 and TRBJ2-7. This CDR3 has 17 amino acids. Germline lookup yields CDR1 MNHEY and CDR2 SVGAGI.

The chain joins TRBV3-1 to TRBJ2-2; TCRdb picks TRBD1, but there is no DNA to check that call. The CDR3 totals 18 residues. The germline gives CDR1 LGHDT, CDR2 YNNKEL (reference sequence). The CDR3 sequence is CASSQLKWGQGSTGELFF.

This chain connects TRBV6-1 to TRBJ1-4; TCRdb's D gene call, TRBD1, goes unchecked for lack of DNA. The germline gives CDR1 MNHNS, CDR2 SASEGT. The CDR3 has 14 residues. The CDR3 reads CASSPGQGAEKLFF.

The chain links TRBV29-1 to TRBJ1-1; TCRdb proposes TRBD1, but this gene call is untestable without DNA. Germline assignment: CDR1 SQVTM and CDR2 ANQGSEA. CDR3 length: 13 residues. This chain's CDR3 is CSALTGVNTEAFF.

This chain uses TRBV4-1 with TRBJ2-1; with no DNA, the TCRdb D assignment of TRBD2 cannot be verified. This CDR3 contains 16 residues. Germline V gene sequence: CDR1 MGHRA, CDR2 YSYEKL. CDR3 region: CASSLSRGLENNEQFF.

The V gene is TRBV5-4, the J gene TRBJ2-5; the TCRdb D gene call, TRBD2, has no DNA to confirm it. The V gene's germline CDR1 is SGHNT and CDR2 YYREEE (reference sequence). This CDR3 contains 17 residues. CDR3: CASSLGVGAGDGETQYF.

This CDR3 reads CASSPGGGAGGPDTQYF. The chain is built from TRBV7-3 and TRBJ2-3; TCRdb's assignment of TRBD2 cannot be checked, as there is no DNA. The CDR3 is 17 amino acids. Germline V CDR1 and CDR2: SGHTA, FQGTGA.

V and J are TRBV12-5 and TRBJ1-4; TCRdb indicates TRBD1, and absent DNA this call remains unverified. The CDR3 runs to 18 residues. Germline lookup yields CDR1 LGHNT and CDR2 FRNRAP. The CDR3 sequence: CASGPTPPDGATNEKLFF.

CDR3 residues: CSARPYRGYTNEKLFF. The genes are TRBV20-1 and TRBJ1-4; TCRdb's D gene call, TRBD1, goes unchecked for lack of DNA. The V gene's germline CDR1 is DFQATT and CDR2 SNEGSKA (reference sequence). This CDR3 contains 16 residues.

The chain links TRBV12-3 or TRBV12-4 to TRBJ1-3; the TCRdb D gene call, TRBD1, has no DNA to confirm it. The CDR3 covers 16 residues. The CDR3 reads CASSPGHPSSGNTIYF.

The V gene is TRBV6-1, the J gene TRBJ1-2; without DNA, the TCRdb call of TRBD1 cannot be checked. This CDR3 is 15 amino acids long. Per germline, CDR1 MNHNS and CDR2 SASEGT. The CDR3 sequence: CASQAPGGPNYGYTF.

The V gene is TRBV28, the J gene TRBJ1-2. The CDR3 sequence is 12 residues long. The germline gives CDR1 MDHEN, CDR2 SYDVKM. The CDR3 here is CASSLMGYGYTF.

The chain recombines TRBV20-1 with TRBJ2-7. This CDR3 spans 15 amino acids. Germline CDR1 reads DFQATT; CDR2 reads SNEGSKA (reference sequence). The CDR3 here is CSARELTYSSYEQYF.

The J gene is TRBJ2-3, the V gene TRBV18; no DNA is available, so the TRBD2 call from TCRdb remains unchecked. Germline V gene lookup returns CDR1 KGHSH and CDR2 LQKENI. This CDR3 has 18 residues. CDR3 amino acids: CASSLFLATNLTEDTQYF.

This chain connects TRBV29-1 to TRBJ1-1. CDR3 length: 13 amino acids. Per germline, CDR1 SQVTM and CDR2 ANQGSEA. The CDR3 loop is CSVDIGGHTEAFF.

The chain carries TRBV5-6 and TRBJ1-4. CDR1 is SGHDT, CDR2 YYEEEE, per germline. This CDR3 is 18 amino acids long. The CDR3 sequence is CASSFRPELVATNEKLFF.

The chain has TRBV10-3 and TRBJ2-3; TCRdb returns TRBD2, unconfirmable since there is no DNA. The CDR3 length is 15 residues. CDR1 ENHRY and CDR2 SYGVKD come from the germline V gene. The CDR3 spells CAIGAGSSEGDTQYF.

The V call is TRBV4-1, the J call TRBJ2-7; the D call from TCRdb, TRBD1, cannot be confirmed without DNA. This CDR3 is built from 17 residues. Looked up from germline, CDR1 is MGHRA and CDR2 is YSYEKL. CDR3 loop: CASSLNTLTGLFLEQYF.

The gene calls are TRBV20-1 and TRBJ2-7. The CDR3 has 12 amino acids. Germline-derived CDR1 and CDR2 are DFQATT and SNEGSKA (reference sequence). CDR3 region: CSADRDSYEQYF.

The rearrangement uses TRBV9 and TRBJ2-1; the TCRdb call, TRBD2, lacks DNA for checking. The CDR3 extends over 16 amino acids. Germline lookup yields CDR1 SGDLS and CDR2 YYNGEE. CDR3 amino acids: CASSVPSRGEYNEQFF.

The CDR3 protein is CASSQSGSTETQYF. V usage is TRBV7-9 and J usage is TRBJ2-5. The germline gives CDR1 SEHNR, CDR2 FQNEAQ (reference sequence). This CDR3 has 14 amino acids.

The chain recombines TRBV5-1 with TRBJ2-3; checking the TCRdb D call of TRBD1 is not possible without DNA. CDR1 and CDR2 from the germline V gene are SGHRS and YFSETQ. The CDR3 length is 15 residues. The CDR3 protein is CASSQDSGAGDTQYF.